The 17 T cell receptor beta chains in this list originate from one sample, sequenced in a study of Graves' ophthalmopathy and Graves' hyperthyroidism. The authors amplified TCR beta CDR3 regions from RNA transcripts. First-round RT-PCR employed HTBI primers, with a second-round multiplex PCR after it. MiXCR, applied by TCRdb to the multiplex PCR reads, yields one record per CDR3 protein. The table lists 170,000 or so distinct CDR3 sequences, about 40% of them singletons. The specimen sequenced was peripheral blood. The receptors stem from a woman aged 40 to 50 with Graves' ophthalmopathy.

The chain carries TRBV2 and TRBJ2-7, with a tentative D call TRBD2 (6 bases). The length of the CDR3 is 14 residues. V lost 9 bases, J lost 2 bases, and 17 bases lay in between. Germline lookup yields CDR1 SNHLY and CDR2 FYNNEI. DNA of the CDR3: TGTGCCAGTTATTTTAGCGGAGAACCCTACGAGCAGTACTTC. It specifies CASYFSGEPYEQYF.

J is TRBJ2-5 and V is TRBV7-2, with 10 bases lining up with TRBD2. Germline V gene lookup returns CDR1 SGHTA and CDR2 FQGNSA. The J segment lost 5 bases and the V segment lost 0 bases, leaving 9 bases of the junction unmatched. The CDR3 is 17 residues long. In DNA, the CDR3 is TGTGCCAGCAGCTTAGCGAAGCTAGCGGGAGTTAGGGAGACCCAGTACTTC. Its translation: CASSLAKLAGVRETQYF.

This clonotype was seen repeatedly, ten times or more. This sequence joins TRBV7-2 and TRBJ1-2; D not resolved. The CDR3 sequence is 14 residues long. Trimming removed 1 base at V and 2 bases at J, with 8 bases between. Germline CDR1 reads SGHTA; CDR2 reads FQGNSA. The CDR3 protein is CASSLGEANYGYTF. The CDR3 region has the DNA TGTGCCAGCAGCTTAGGTGAGGCGAACTATGGCTACACCTTC.

The CDR3 here is CASSQRPWGSYEQYF. Written as DNA, the CDR3 is TGTGCCAGCAGCCAACGACCCTGGGGGAGCTACGAGCAGTACTTC. The J gene is TRBJ2-7, the V gene TRBV7-8; tentatively, D is TRBD1 or TRBD2 (5 bases each). V lost 5 bases to trimming and J lost 3 bases, with 17 bases between them. The germline CDR1 and CDR2 sequences are SGHVS and FQNEAQ. The CDR3 has 15 residues.

This clonotype was seen ten or more times. The chain joins TRBV6-2 or TRBV6-3 to TRBJ1-1, with D possibly TRBD1 on 5 matching bases. V shed 6 bases and J shed 4 bases, with 21 bases lying between them. CDR1 MNHEY and CDR2 SVGEGT come from the germline V gene. The CDR3 is 16 amino acids. The CDR3 DNA follows: TGTGCCAGCAGGCACTCTCCGGGCCCTAGGGGCACTGAAGCTTTCTTT. The encoded protein is CASRHSPGPRGTEAFF.

The sample holds many counts of this clonotype. CDR3 in amino acids: CASSDSGSTEAFF. The CDR3, as DNA: TGTGCCAGCAGCGACAGTGGATCGACTGAAGCTTTCTTT. The chain joins TRBV14 to TRBJ1-1; possibly TRBD1 for D (5 bases). The germline V gene encodes CDR1 SGHDN and CDR2 FVKESK. V was trimmed by 5 bases and J by 5 bases, leaving 12 bases between them. This CDR3 region has 13 residues. Using reference TRBV14 and TRBJ1-1 for the parts outside the CDR3, the full variable domain is EAGVTQFPSHSVIEKGQTVTLRCDPISGHDNLYWYRRVMGKEIKFLLHFVKESKQDESGMPNNRFLAERTGGTYSTLKVQPAELEDSGVYFCASSDSGSTEAFFGQGTRLTVV.

This clonotype was recorded at least ten times. V is TRBV6-2 or TRBV6-3 and J is TRBJ2-7; D perhaps matches TRBD1 (5 bases). The CDR3 runs 18 residues. Germline values: CDR1 MNHEY, CDR2 SVGEGT. Between the trimmed V and J ends, which lost 2 bases and 5 bases, there was a span of 25 bases. The CDR3 bases are TGTGCCAGCAGTTACAGGGCGGCGACCTCGCCCTGGGGCCACGAGCAGTACTTC. Translated, it gives CASSYRAATSPWGHEQYF.

This chain links TRBV6-2 or TRBV6-3 with TRBJ2-7, with 8 bases identical to TRBD2. Germline V gene sequence: CDR1 MNHEY, CDR2 SVGEGT. This CDR3 is 16 amino acids long. The ends lost 2 bases at V and 5 bases at J; junction bases unmatched: 11. The CDR3 protein is CASSYLELAGRDEQYF. CDR3 nucleotide sequence: TGTGCCAGCAGTTACCTGGAGTTAGCGGGAAGGGACGAGCAGTACTTC.

V gene TRBV7-2 combines with J gene TRBJ2-7, with TRBD2 as a possible D gene (6 bases). The CDR3 sequence is 14 residues long. V lost 5 bases and J lost 5, with 16 bases in between. Looked up from germline, CDR1 is SGHTA and CDR2 is FQGNSA. CDR3 sequence: CASSQTPGGNEQYF. Here the CDR3 DNA reads TGTGCCAGCAGCCAAACCCCCGGAGGGAACGAGCAGTACTTC. The full variable domain, with the rest looked up from reference TRBV7-2 and TRBJ2-7, is GAGVSQSPSNKVTEKGKDVELRCDPISGHTALYWYRQSLGQGLEFLIYFQGNSAPDKSGLPSDRFSAERTGGSVSTLTIQRTQQEDSAVYLCASSQTPGGNEQYFGPGTRLTVT.

This clonotype was picked up a small number of times. V is TRBV28 and J is TRBJ1-1; D is perhaps TRBD1 (5 bases). The V end was cut by 4 bases, the J end by 3 bases, with 12 bases between. The CDR3 has 14 amino acids. Germline V gene data show CDR1 as MDHEN and CDR2 as SYDVKM. CDR3 nucleotide sequence: TGTGCCAGCAGTTGGTTGCGACAGTACACTGAAGCTTTCTTT. Protein sequence: CASSWLRQYTEAFF. Full variable domain (missing parts from reference TRBV28 and TRBJ1-1): DVKVTQSSRYLVKRTGEKVFLECVQDMDHENMFWYRQDPGLGLRLIYFSYDVKMKEKGDIPEGYSVSREKKERFSLILESASTNQTSMYLCASSWLRQYTEAFFGQGTRLTVV.

This clonotype was recorded many times. V usage is TRBV6-5 and J usage is TRBJ1-3; TRBD1 is a possible D gene (6 bases). Per germline, CDR1 MNHEY and CDR2 SVGAGI. The ends were cut back, 5 bases at V and 9 bases at J, with 14 bases in the middle. This CDR3 spans 13 amino acids. The DNA for the CDR3 is TGTGCCAGCAGTCAGACAACAGGGCGCACCATATATTTT. Translated: CASSQTTGRTIYF.

This clonotype has a count of ten or more. The rearrangement uses TRBV7-2 and TRBJ2-6; no firm D call. From germline, CDR1 is SGHTA and CDR2 FQGNSA. The CDR3 is 15 residues long. The V end lost 7 bases, the J end lost 4 bases, and 14 bases lay between the germline ends. CDR3 loop: CASNANRFGANVLTF. Here the CDR3 DNA reads TGTGCCAGCAACGCGAACCGGTTCGGGGCCAACGTCCTGACTTTC. Drawing the rest from reference TRBV7-2 and TRBJ2-6, the complete variable domain is GAGVSQSPSNKVTEKGKDVELRCDPISGHTALYWYRQSLGQGLEFLIYFQGNSAPDKSGLPSDRFSAERTGGSVSTLTIQRTQQEDSAVYLCASNANRFGANVLTFGAGSRLTVL.

This clonotype was observed at least ten times. The V call is TRBV12-3 or TRBV12-4, the J call TRBJ1-1; unclear D gene. V was cut by 0 bases and J by 3 bases, with 8 bases left in between. The CDR3 has 14 amino acids. CDR3 protein: CASSLASEDTEAFF. In nucleotides, the CDR3 is TGTGCCAGCAGTTTAGCCTCGGAGGACACTGAAGCTTTCTTT.

The sample holds many counts of this clonotype. The V and J genes are TRBV6-1 and TRBJ1-2, with a weak D call TRBD1 (6 bases). The CDR3 consists of 13 residues. CDR1 and CDR2 from the germline V gene are MNHNS and SASEGT. Trimming shortened V by 1 base and J by 7 bases, and 10 bases separated the two germline ends. As DNA, the CDR3 is TGTGCCAGCAGTGAAGTATGGGGGCTTGGCTACACCTTC. It is translated as CASSEVWGLGYTF.

This clonotype was found many times. V usage is TRBV7-9 and J usage is TRBJ1-2; the match to TRBD1 covers 7 bases. Germline V gene data show CDR1 as SEHNR and CDR2 as FQNEAQ (reference sequence). V was clipped by 5 bases and J by 8 bases; unmatched bases: 8. This CDR3 has 13 amino acids. CDR3 in amino acids: CASSLGDSLGYTF. The DNA of the CDR3 is TGTGCCAGCAGCCTGGGGGACAGCCTGGGCTACACCTTC.

This clonotype was seen many times. The CDR3 nucleotides read TGTGCCAGCAGTTTTGGGACAGGGGAAATCGGGGCCAACGTCCTGACTTTC. This encodes CASSFGTGEIGANVLTF. The chain uses TRBV28 and TRBJ2-6; 10 positions agree with TRBD1. Germline values: CDR1 MDHEN, CDR2 SYDVKM. The CDR3 is made up of 17 amino acids. The J segment lost 4 bases and the V segment lost 3 bases, leaving 6 bases of the junction unmatched.

This clonotype was found many times. A read error may account for a junction end that differs from germline. The V and J genes are TRBV7-7 and TRBJ2-5; TRBD1 might be the D (5 bases). Per the germline V gene, CDR1 is SSHAT and CDR2 is FNYEAQ (reference sequence). CDR3 length equals 14 residues. CDR3 residues: CASSLDSRGETQYF. The CDR3 DNA is TGTGCTAGCAGCTTAGACTCTAGGGGAGAGACCCAGTACTTC.